These 17 T cell receptor beta chains were sequenced from one sample in a study of cytomegalovirus exposure and HLA in healthy donors. A multiplex PCR was run with 60 Vbeta primers and 13 Jbeta primers. Measured with immunoSEQ multiplex PCR; TCRdb has only the in-frame clones, and not every one. The table lists 90,000 to 130,000 clones, about 70% of them singletons. The sequencing input was PBMCs. These receptor sequences come from a man younger than 45 in good health and CMV-seropositive.

The chain carries TRBV29-1 and TRBJ1-1; 8 bases map to TRBD1. CDR1 SQVTM and CDR2 ANQGSEA come from the germline V gene. With 6 bases clipped from V and 0 bases from J, the junction kept 3 bases outside the gene matches. This CDR3 has 13 residues. The CDR3 DNA sequence: TGCAGCGTGGCCAGGGGGCTGAACACTGAAGCTTTCTTT. As protein: CSVARGLNTEAFF.

The chain couples TRBV5-3 to TRBJ1-5, with a tentative D call TRBD1 (6 bases). TRBV5-3 qualifies as an ORF whose function is uncertain. V was clipped by 1 base and J by 9 bases, with 26 bases between them. This CDR3 region has 18 residues. CDR3: CARSLICVTNRACRPQHF. CDR3 nucleotides: TGTGCCAGAAGCTTGATTTGTGTCACCAACAGGGCCTGTAGGCCCCAGCATTTT.

The CDR3 sequence: CASSFGQLAGGNEQFF. DNA of the CDR3: TGTGCCAGCAGCTTTGGCCAACTAGCGGGGGGGAATGAGCAGTTCTTC. The V and J genes are TRBV5-4 and TRBJ2-1; the match to TRBD2 covers 13 bases. This CDR3 has 16 amino acids. V lost 2 bases to trimming and J lost 7 bases; unmatched junction nucleotides: 6. Germline V gene lookup returns CDR1 SGHNT and CDR2 YYREEE (reference sequence). Complete variable domain (other parts from reference TRBV5-4 and TRBJ2-1): ETGVTQSPTHLIKTRGQQVTLRCSSQSGHNTVSWYQQALGQGPQFIFQYYREEENGRGNFPPRFSGLQFPNYSSELNVNALELDDSALYLCASSFGQLAGGNEQFFGPGTRLTVL.

The chain couples TRBV9 to TRBJ2-3; 13 bases agree with TRBD2. Germline loops: CDR1 SGDLS, CDR2 YYNGEE. V shed 4 bases and J 3 bases; nucleotides not matched to a gene: 11. CDR3 size: 18 residues. In DNA, the CDR3 is TGTGCCAGCAGCTTCCGCCCTCGGACTAGCGGGAGTACAGATACGCAGTATTTT. It specifies CASSFRPRTSGSTDTQYF.

The CDR3 coding sequence is TGTGCCAGCAGCAGGGACACTAACTACGAGCAGTACGTC. As protein: CASSRDTNYEQYV. This chain uses TRBV21-1 with TRBJ2-7; the table's D call, TRBD1, was not checked against the DNA. TRBV21-1 is described as a pseudogene. The CDR3 length is 13 residues.

CDR3 DNA sequence: TGTGCCAGCTCACCAAACAGTGGATACACTGAAGCTTTCTTT. Translation: CASSPNSGYTEAFF. The chain recombines TRBV18 with TRBJ1-1; D is uncertain. V was trimmed by 2 bases and J by 3 bases, leaving 10 bases between them. CDR1 KGHSH and CDR2 LQKENI come from the germline V gene. This CDR3 contains 14 residues.

This chain uses TRBV28 with TRBJ1-5, with 8 bases lining up with TRBD1. V gave up 5 bases and J gave up 7 bases; unmatched junction bases: 13. This CDR3 has 16 amino acids. CDR1 is MDHEN, CDR2 SYDVKM, per germline. The CDR3 DNA follows: TGTGCCAGCAGTACAACTGCCCGGGACAGGTTACAGCCCCAGCATTTT. Translation gives CASSTTARDRLQPQHF.

This clone occurred a few times. This chain joins TRBV6-5 and TRBJ1-5, with D possibly being TRBD1 (5 bases). Germline V lookup: CDR1 MNHEY, CDR2 SVGAGI. The CDR3 is made up of 13 amino acids. Trimming cost V 6 bases and J 6 bases, with 12 bases left between them. CDR3 residues: CASSLGARQPQHF. The CDR3 nucleotides are TGTGCCAGCAGCCTAGGGGCTCGTCAGCCCCAGCATTTT.

J is TRBJ2-5 and V is TRBV9; D gene unclear. Matching the DNA end better, TRBJ2-7 makes the J call doubtful. The germline V gene has CDR1 SGDLS and CDR2 YYNGEE. CDR3 size: 14 residues. This CDR3 reads CASSVSTAPYEQYF. The CDR3, as DNA: TGTGCCAGCAGCGTAAGTACTGCCCCCTACGAGCAGTACTTC.

This clone was recorded once. The CDR3 reads CATSEDRGHGEKLFF. The CDR3 DNA sequence: TGTGCCACCAGCGAAGACAGGGGGCATGGGGAAAAACTGTTTTTT. V and J are TRBV15 and TRBJ1-4; the match to TRBD1 covers 10 bases. With 5 bases clipped from V and 8 bases from J, the junction kept 8 bases outside the gene matches. Germline CDR1 and CDR2: LNHNV and YYDKDF (reference sequence). The CDR3 length is 15 residues.

The genes are TRBV7-2 and TRBJ2-5; D is uncertain. The CDR3 consists of 13 residues. Trimming cost V 1 base and J 3 bases, with 6 bases left between them. Germline-derived CDR1 and CDR2 are SGHTA and FQGNSA. For the CDR3, the DNA is TGTGCCAGCAGCTTAGGCGCGAAAGAGACCCAGTACTTC. It yields the protein CASSLGAKETQYF.

In this sample, this clone turned up once. The chain employs TRBV28 and TRBJ2-7; D gene ambiguous. Trimming took off 3 bases at V and 6 bases at J, with 18 bases between the two ends. The CDR3 spans 15 residues. Germline loops: CDR1 MDHEN, CDR2 SYDVKM. The CDR3 loop reads CASSFPPMSFSEQYV. For the CDR3, the DNA is TGTGCCAGCAGTTTCCCCCCCATGTCTTTTAGCGAGCAGTACGTC.

The rearrangement uses TRBV29-1 and TRBJ2-2; D ambiguous. The CDR3 is 15 amino acids. Trimming took 4 bases from V and 2 from J, leaving 14 bases between them. Germline V gene data show CDR1 as SQVTM and CDR2 as ANQGSEA. The CDR3 bases are TGCAGCGTTGTATCTGCGGAGCTTAACACCGGGGAGCTGTTTTTT. This codes for CSVVSAELNTGELFF.

The chain recombines TRBV5-1 with TRBJ2-3; possible D gene TRBD1, 6 bases. Germline values: CDR1 SGHRS, CDR2 YFSETQ. CDR3 length: 14 residues. Trimming cost V 4 bases and J 2 bases, with 11 bases left between them. Here the CDR3 reads CASSTGHPTDTQYF. DNA for the CDR3: TGCGCCAGCAGCACGGGACACCCCACAGATACGCAGTATTTT.

For this clone: At one end, the junction sequence differs from germline, possibly due to a read error. Other DNA sequences in the same sample also yield this CDR3. The genes are TRBV27 and TRBJ1-2; a weak D match, TRBD1 (6 bases). Germline CDR1 MNHEY, CDR2 SMNVEV (reference sequence). CDR3 length: 15 residues. In DNA, the CDR3 is TGTGCCAGCAGTCCCTCCGGACAGCCTAACTATGGTTACACCTTC. Protein product: CASSPSGQPNYGYTF.

V is TRBV6-5 and J is TRBJ1-1; a weak D match, TRBD1 (6 bases). Trimming left V 5 bases short and J 3 bases short, with 16 bases between. The CDR3 extends over 15 amino acids. Germline V gene sequence: CDR1 MNHEY, CDR2 SVGAGI. CDR3 bases: TGTGCCAGCAGTACCTTCTCAGGGGCGTACACTGAAGCTTTCTTT. Its translation is CASSTFSGAYTEAFF.

The chain couples TRBV19 to TRBJ1-6, with 9 bases matching TRBD1. Germline lookup yields CDR1 LNHDA and CDR2 SQIVND (reference sequence). The CDR3 totals 15 residues. V dropped 7 bases and J dropped 7; count of bases not matched to a gene: 8. CDR3 loop: CASTTGGATNSPLHF. The DNA of the CDR3 is TGTGCCAGTACTACAGGGGGCGCGACCAATTCACCCCTCCACTTT.